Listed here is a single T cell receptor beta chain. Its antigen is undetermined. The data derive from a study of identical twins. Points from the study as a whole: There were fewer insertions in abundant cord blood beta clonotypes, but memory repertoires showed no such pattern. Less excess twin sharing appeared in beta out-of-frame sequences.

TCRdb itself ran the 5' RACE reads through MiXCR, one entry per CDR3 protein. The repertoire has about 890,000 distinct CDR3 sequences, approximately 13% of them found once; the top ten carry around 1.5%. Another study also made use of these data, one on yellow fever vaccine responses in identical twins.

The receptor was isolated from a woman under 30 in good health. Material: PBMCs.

CDR3: CASSLVIGREVTDTQYF. Here the CDR3 DNA reads TGTGCCAGCAGCTTAGTCATAGGGCGGGAGGTCACAGATACGCAGTATTTT. V is TRBV7-9 and J is TRBJ2-3, with 8 bases fitting TRBD2. V lost 1 base to trimming and J lost 2 bases; unmatched junction nucleotides: 8. This CDR3 is 17 amino acids long. Germline values: CDR1 SEHNR, CDR2 FQNEAQ (reference sequence). Drawing the rest from reference TRBV7-9 and TRBJ2-3, the complete variable domain is DTGVSQNPRHKITKRGQNVTFRCDPISEHNRLYWYRQTLGQGPEFLTYFQNEAQLEKSRLLSDRFSAERPKGSFSTLEIQRTEQGDSAMYLCASSLVIGREVTDTQYFGPGTRLTVL.